This TCR beta chain was obtained from a study of T cells in Graves' hyperthyroidism and ophthalmopathy. Study at large: Blood was drawn when the patient was first diagnosed and still untreated. Notes on the study in general: From stable hyperthyroidism, ophthalmopathy was set apart by a 13 V-J model.

RNA transcripts provided the source from which TCR beta CDR3 regions were amplified. The TCR CDR3 first-round RT-PCR relied on the HTBI primer set. Via MiXCR, TCRdb re-called the multiplex PCR reads, giving one row per CDR3 protein. The repertoire holds nearly 750,000 distinct CDR3 sequences, with around a third as singletons. J lost 4 bases, V lost 7 bases, and 4 bases had no gene match. The length of the CDR3 is 12 residues. Per the germline V gene, CDR1 is SGHDT and CDR2 is YYEEEE. This clonotype has only a few counts. Its specificity is unknown. This clonotype was obtained from a woman aged 40 to 55 with Graves' hyperthyroidism. The sequenced material came from blood. V usage is TRBV5-6 and J usage is TRBJ2-7; 8 bases fit TRBD1. CDR3 coding DNA: TGTGCCAGCGGGGGACAGGAATACGAGCAGTACTTC. As protein: CASGGQEYEQYF.